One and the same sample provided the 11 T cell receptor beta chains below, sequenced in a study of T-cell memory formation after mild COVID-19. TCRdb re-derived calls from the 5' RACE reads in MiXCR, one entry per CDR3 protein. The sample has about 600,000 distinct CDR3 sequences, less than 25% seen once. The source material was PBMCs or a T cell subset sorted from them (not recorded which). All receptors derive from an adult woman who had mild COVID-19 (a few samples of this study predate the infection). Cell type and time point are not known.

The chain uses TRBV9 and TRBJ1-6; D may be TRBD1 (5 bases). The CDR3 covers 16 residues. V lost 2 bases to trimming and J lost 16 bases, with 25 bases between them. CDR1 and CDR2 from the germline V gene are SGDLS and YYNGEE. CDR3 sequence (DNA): TGTGCCAGCAGCGTCCTAGCGTCTTCAACAGGTAGAGTTCTCCACTTT. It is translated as CASSVLASSTGRVLHF.

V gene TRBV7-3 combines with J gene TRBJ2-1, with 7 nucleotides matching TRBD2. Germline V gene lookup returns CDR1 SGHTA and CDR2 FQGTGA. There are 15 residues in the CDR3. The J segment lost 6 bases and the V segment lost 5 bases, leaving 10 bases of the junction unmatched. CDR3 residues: CASSPGTTLLNEQFF. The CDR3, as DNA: TGTGCCAGCAGCCCAGGGACTACTCTTCTCAATGAGCAGTTCTTC.

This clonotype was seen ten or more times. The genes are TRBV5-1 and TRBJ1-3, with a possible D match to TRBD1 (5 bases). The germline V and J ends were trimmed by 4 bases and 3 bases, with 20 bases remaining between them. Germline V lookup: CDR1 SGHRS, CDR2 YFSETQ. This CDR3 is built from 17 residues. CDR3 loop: CASSPRAEGSVGNTIYF. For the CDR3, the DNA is TGCGCCAGCAGCCCTCGGGCGGAGGGGTCGGTTGGAAACACCATATATTTT.

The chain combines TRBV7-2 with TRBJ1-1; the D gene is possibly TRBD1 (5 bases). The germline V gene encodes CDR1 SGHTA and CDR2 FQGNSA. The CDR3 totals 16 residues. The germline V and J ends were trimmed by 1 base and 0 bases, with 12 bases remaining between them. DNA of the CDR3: TGTGCCAGCAGCTTAGATAGGGGAGGGGTGAACACTGAAGCTTTCTTT. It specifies CASSLDRGGVNTEAFF.

DNA for the CDR3: TGTGCCAGCAGATCAGACAGAATGAACACTGAAGCTTTCTTT. Translated: CASRSDRMNTEAFF. The chain employs TRBV7-8 and TRBJ1-1; D is perhaps TRBD1 (5 bases). Trimming removed 6 bases from V and 0 bases from J, with 11 bases in between. Per germline, CDR1 SGHVS and CDR2 FQNEAQ. CDR3 size: 14 residues.

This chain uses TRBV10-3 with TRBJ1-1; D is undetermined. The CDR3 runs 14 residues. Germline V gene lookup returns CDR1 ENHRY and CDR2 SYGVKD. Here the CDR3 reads CGSVGRTLNTEAFF. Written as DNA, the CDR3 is TGTGGATCGGTCGGGCGCACCTTGAACACTGAAGCTTTCTTT.

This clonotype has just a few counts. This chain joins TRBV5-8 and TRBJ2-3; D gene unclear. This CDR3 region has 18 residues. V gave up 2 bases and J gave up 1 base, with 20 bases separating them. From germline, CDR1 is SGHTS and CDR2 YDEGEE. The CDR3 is CASSFLLSSTPRTDTQYF. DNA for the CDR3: TGTGCCAGCAGCTTCTTGCTTTCATCGACTCCACGCACAGATACGCAGTATTTT.

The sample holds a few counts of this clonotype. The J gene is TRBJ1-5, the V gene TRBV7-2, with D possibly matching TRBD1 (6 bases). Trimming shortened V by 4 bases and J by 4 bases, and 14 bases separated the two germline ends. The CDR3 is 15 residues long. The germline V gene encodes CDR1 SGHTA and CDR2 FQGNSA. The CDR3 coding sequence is TGTGCCAGCAGCTCCTCCGGGACATTTAATCAGCCCCAGCATTTT. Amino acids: CASSSSGTFNQPQHF.

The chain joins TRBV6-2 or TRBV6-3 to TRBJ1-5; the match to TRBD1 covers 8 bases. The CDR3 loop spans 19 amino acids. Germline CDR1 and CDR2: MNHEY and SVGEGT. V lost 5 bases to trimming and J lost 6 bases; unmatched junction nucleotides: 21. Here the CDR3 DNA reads TGTGCCAGCAGTGCGACCGCAGGGGGCCCTTATATATCCGGTCAGCCCCAGCATTTT. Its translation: CASSATAGGPYISGQPQHF.

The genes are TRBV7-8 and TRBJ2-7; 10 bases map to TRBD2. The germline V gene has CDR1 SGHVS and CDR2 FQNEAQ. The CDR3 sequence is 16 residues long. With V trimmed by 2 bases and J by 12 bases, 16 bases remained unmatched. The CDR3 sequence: CASSLFPLLAGESVYF. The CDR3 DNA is TGTGCCAGCAGCTTATTCCCCCTTCTAGCGGGAGAGTCGGTGTACTTC.

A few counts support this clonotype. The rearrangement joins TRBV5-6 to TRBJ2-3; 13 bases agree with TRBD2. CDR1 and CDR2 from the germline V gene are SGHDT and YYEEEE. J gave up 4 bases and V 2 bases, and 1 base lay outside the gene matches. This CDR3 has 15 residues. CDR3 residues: CASSFGLAGADTQYF. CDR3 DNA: TGTGCCAGCAGCTTCGGACTAGCGGGGGCAGATACGCAGTATTTT.